There are many counts of the clone carrying this TCR beta chain. Its antigen is not identified. This sample was included in a study of metastatic and nonmetastatic thyroid tumors. Turning to the study itself: Where malignant and benign thyroid patients were concerned, repertoires were compared across blood and tumor or nodule tissue.

The V end was cut by 7 bases, the J end by 3 bases, with 11 bases between. The V gene's germline CDR1 is SEHNR and CDR2 FQNEAQ (reference sequence). The CDR3 is 13 residues long. No patient had received any treatment before thyroid surgery. With MiXCR, TCRdb reprocessed the PCR reads. Altogether 15,000 to 20,000 clones are present, approximately 30% being singletons, with the ten largest covering 20% to 25%. Overall study findings and caveats: It was reportedly found that TCR beta diversity was significantly higher in malignant thyroid tumors than in benign nodules, a difference seen in both blood and tumor samples.

The sample consisted of adjacent normal tissue. The receptor comes from a female donor with papillary thyroid cancer or a benign thyroid nodule (not recorded which). Some clones in this sample may be carry-over from other donors' samples. This chain links TRBV7-9 with TRBJ2-3; D unresolved. Here the CDR3 DNA reads TGTGCCAGCACCTTCCCAGCTACAGATACGCAGTATTTT. This encodes CASTFPATDTQYF. Full variable domain (remainder filled in from reference TRBV7-9 and TRBJ2-3): DTGVSQNPRHKITKRGQNVTFRCDPISEHNRLYWYRQTLGQGPEFLTYFQNEAQLEKSRLLSDRFSAERPKGSFSTLEIQRTEQGDSAMYLCASTFPATDTQYFGPGTRLTVL.